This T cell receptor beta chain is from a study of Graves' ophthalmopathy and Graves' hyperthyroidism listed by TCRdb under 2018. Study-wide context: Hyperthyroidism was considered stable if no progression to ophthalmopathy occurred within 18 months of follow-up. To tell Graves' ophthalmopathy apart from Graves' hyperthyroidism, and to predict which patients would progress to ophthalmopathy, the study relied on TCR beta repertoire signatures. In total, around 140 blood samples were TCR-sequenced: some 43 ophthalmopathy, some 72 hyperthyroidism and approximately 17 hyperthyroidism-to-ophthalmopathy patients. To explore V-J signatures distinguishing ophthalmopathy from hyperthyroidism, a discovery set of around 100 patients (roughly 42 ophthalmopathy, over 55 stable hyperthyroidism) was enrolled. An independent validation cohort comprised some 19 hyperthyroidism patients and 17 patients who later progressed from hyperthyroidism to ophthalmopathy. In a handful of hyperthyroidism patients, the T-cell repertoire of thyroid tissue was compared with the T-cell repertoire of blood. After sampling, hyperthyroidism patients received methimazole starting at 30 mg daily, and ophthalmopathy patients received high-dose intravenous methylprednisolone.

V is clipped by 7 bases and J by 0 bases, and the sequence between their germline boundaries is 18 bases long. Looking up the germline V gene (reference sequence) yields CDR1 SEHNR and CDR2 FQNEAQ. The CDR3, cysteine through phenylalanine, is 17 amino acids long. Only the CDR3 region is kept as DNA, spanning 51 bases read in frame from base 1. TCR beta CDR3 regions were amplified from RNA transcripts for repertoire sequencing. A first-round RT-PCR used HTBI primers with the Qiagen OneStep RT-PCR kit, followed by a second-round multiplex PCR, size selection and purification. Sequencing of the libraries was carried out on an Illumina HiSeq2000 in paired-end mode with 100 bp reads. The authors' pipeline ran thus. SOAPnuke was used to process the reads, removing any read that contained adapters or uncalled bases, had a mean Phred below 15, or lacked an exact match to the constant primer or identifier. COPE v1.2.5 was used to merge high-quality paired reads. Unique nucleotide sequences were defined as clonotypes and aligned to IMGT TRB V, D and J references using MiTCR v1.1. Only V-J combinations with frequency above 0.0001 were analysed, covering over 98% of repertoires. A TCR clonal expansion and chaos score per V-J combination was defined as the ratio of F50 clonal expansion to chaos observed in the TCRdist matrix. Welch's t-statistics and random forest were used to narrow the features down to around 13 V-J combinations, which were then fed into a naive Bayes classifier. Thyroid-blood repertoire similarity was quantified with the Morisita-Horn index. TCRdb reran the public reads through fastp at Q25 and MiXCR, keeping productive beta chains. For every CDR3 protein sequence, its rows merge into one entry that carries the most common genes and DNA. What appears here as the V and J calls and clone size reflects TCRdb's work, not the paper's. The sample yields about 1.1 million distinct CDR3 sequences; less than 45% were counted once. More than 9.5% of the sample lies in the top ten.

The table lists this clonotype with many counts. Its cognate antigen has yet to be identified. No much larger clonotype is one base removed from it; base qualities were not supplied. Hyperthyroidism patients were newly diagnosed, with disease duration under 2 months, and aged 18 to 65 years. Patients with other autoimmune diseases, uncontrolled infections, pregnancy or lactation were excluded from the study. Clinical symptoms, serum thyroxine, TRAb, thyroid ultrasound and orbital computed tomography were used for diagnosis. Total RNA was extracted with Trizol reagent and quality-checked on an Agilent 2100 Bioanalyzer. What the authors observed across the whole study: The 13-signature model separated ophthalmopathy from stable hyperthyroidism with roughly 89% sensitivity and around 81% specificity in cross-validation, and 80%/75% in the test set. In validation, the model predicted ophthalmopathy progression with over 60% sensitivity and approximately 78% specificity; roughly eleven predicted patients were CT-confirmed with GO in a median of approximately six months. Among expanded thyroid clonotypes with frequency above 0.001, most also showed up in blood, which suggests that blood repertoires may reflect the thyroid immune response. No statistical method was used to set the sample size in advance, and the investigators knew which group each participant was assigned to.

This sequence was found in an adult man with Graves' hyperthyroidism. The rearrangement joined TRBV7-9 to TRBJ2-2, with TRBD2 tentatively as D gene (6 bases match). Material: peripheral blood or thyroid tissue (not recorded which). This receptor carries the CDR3 CASNTNRGTSNTGELFF. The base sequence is TGTGCCAGCAATACGAACCGGGGGACCTCGAACACCGGGGAGCTGTTTTTT.